These 20 T cell receptor beta chains were all obtained from the same sample, sequenced in a study of T cells in Graves' hyperthyroidism and ophthalmopathy. RNA transcripts provided the source from which TCR beta CDR3 regions were amplified. TCR CDR3 regions were first amplified by RT-PCR with HTBI primers. TCRdb re-analysed the multiplex PCR reads in MiXCR, keeping a single row per CDR3 protein. The sample lists 600,000 to 750,000 distinct CDR3 sequences; 17% were seen once. Sequenced input: blood. Receptors originate from a man in his forties or fifties with Graves' hyperthyroidism.

This chain links TRBV19 with TRBJ1-1, with a tentative D call TRBD1 (6 bases). V lost 5 bases, J lost 4 bases, and 17 bases lay in between. The CDR3 runs to 15 residues. Germline loops: CDR1 LNHDA, CDR2 SQIVND (reference sequence). The CDR3 protein is CASSLRQAWGTEAFF. The CDR3 nucleotides are TGTGCCAGTAGTCTCCGACAGGCCTGGGGCACTGAAGCTTTCTTT.

The V and J genes are TRBV24-1 and TRBJ2-2, with TRBD2 identical over 12 bases. V gave up 0 bases and J gave up 5 bases; unmatched junction bases: 0. This CDR3 is built from 16 residues. Per germline, CDR1 KGHDR and CDR2 SFDVKD. Here the CDR3 DNA reads TGTGCCACCAGTGATTTGACTAGCGGGGGGACCGGGGAGCTGTTTTTT. It translates to CATSDLTSGGTGELFF.

Turning to this clonotype: A much larger clone lies a single base off, so this may be a read error. The V call is TRBV19, the J call TRBJ2-5; D possibly matches TRBD1 or TRBD2 (7 bases each). The CDR3 runs to 16 residues. Per the germline V gene, CDR1 is LNHDA and CDR2 is SQIVND (reference sequence). The CDR3 DNA sequence: TGTGCCAGTAATAAAAACAGGGGCGGGGGCCAAGGGACCCAGTACTTC. Protein sequence: CASNKNRGGGQGTQYF.

In this sample, this clonotype turned up a few times. The chain joins TRBV6-1 to TRBJ1-5; D is perhaps TRBD1 (6 bases). V lost 6 bases and J lost 6, with 12 bases in between. CDR3 length: 13 residues. Per the germline V gene, CDR1 is MNHNS and CDR2 is SASEGT. The CDR3 nucleotides are TGTGCCAGCAGCCACAGGGACGCTCAGCCCCAGCATTTT. It specifies CASSHRDAQPQHF.

On this clonotype itself: One junction end disagrees with the germline gene, perhaps due to a read error. The chain recombines TRBV11-2 with TRBJ2-1; D is unclear. Germline V gene data show CDR1 as SGHAT and CDR2 as FQNNGV. The CDR3 extends over 14 amino acids. As DNA, the CDR3 is TGTGTCAGCAGGACGGGTCCCAAGTACAATGAGCAGTTCTTC. Translated, it gives CVSRTGPKYNEQFF.

The chain combines TRBV5-1 with TRBJ2-1, with a possible D match to TRBD2 (6 bases). Trimming cost V 3 bases and J 6 bases, with 16 bases left between them. The CDR3 runs to 15 residues. Germline loops: CDR1 SGHRS, CDR2 YFSETQ. CDR3 protein: CASSYLALTTNEQFF. The CDR3 DNA reads TGCGCCAGCAGCTACCTAGCGCTTACAACCAATGAGCAGTTCTTC.

The V gene is TRBV5-1, the J gene TRBJ1-6; TRBD1 matches 10 bases. Looked up from germline, CDR1 is SGHRS and CDR2 is YFSETQ. CDR3 length equals 15 residues. V was pared by 2 bases and J by 7 bases, with 3 bases of the junction left unmatched. The CDR3 bases are TGCGCCAGCAGCTTTGACAGGGGGCGAAATTCACCCCTCCACTTT. This sequence encodes CASSFDRGRNSPLHF.

The V and J genes are TRBV4-3 and TRBJ2-6; no clear D. V gave up 0 bases and J gave up 0 bases, with 6 bases separating them. Germline V lookup: CDR1 LGHNA, CDR2 YSLEER. The CDR3 totals 16 residues. The CDR3 DNA reads TGCGCCAGCAGCCAAGAAGAGGCCTCTGGGGCCAACGTCCTGACTTTC. It encodes CASSQEEASGANVLTF.

V and J are TRBV27 and TRBJ2-5; maybe TRBD1 (6 bases). The germline V gene has CDR1 MNHEY and CDR2 SMNVEV (reference sequence). Trimming removed 5 bases at V and 4 bases at J, with 26 bases between. The CDR3 totals 18 residues. CDR3 sequence reads: CASSQGFWPANGRETQYF. The CDR3 DNA reads TGTGCCAGCAGTCAGGGGTTTTGGCCGGCCAATGGACGAGAGACCCAGTACTTC.

The CDR3 reads CASSLYTSVSTDTQYF. The CDR3 bases are TGTGCCAGCAGCTTGTATACTAGCGTTAGCACAGATACGCAGTATTTT. The chain is built from TRBV5-6 and TRBJ2-3; TRBD2 aligns across 7 bases. The CDR3 totals 16 residues. The germline CDR1 and CDR2 sequences are SGHDT and YYEEEE. V lost 1 base, J lost 0 bases, and 5 bases stayed unmatched.

This clonotype was recorded many times. V gene TRBV28 combines with J gene TRBJ2-2, with 8 nucleotides matching TRBD2. J was trimmed by 4 bases and V by 5 bases; bases with no gene match: 6. This CDR3 has 15 amino acids. Germline V CDR1 and CDR2: MDHEN, SYDVKM. Written as DNA, the CDR3 is TGTGCCAGCAGTCGAGCGGGAGTAACCACCGGGGAGCTGTTTTTT. Translation gives CASSRAGVTTGELFF.

This chain links TRBV29-1 with TRBJ2-1; no clear D gene. Trimming pared 4 bases from V and 0 bases from J, leaving 10 bases between. The V gene's germline CDR1 is SQVTM and CDR2 ANQGSEA. The CDR3 spans 14 residues. Written as DNA, the CDR3 is TGCAGCGTTGTATTAAGGAGCTCCTACAATGAGCAGTTCTTC. Protein product: CSVVLRSSYNEQFF.

This chain links TRBV29-1 with TRBJ2-7; D is uncertain. This CDR3 comprises 13 residues. V was cut by 5 bases and J by 0 bases, with 11 bases left in between. Germline loops: CDR1 SQVTM, CDR2 ANQGSEA. The CDR3 loop is CSVMGISSYEQYF. The CDR3 nucleotides read TGCAGCGTTATGGGAATTAGCTCCTACGAGCAGTACTTC.

This clonotype was recorded many times. The chain is built from TRBV28 and TRBJ1-4; possibly TRBD1 for D (5 bases). Trimming stripped 10 bases from V and 6 bases from J, with 15 bases between. The length of the CDR3 is 13 residues. The germline gives CDR1 MDHEN, CDR2 SYDVKM. The CDR3 spells CATASQQDEKLFF. The CDR3 DNA reads as TGTGCCACCGCATCGCAACAGGATGAAAAACTGTTTTTT.

This clonotype appeared a few times. The V gene is TRBV6-2 or TRBV6-3, the J gene TRBJ2-1; 9 bases line up with TRBD2. CDR1 is MNHEY, CDR2 SVGEGT, per germline. This CDR3 has 16 amino acids. J was trimmed by 10 bases and V by 2 bases; bases with no gene match: 12. CDR3 in DNA: TGTGCCAGCAGTTACACGAAGCGGGAGGTGAGAAAGGAGCAGTTCTTC. Translated: CASSYTKREVRKEQFF.

The gene calls are TRBV28 and TRBJ1-1, with 7 bases fitting TRBD1. J gave up 6 bases and V 6 bases, and 7 bases lay outside the gene matches. CDR1 is MDHEN, CDR2 SYDVKM, per germline. The CDR3 spans 13 residues. Here the CDR3 reads CASSDREIPEAFF. CDR3 nucleotides: TGTGCCAGCAGCGACAGGGAGATTCCTGAAGCTTTCTTT.

The gene calls are TRBV19 and TRBJ1-1; TRBD1 aligns across 7 bases. V shed 3 bases and J 3 bases; nucleotides not matched to a gene: 4. From germline, CDR1 is LNHDA and CDR2 SQIVND (reference sequence). The CDR3 consists of 14 residues. The CDR3 protein is CASSILDRDTEAFF. The CDR3 region has the DNA TGTGCCAGTAGTATCCTCGACAGGGACACTGAAGCTTTCTTT.

This chain uses TRBV2 with TRBJ1-1, with 10 bases lining up with TRBD1. CDR3 length: 15 residues. V dropped 3 bases and J dropped 4; count of bases not matched to a gene: 5. Germline V gene lookup returns CDR1 SNHLY and CDR2 FYNNEI. CDR3 in amino acids: CASSETGGRSTEAFF. In DNA form, the CDR3 reads TGTGCCAGCAGTGAGACAGGGGGCCGGAGCACTGAAGCTTTCTTT.

This clonotype was detected many times. This chain links TRBV2 with TRBJ2-7, with 7 bases fitting TRBD1. This CDR3 is built from 14 residues. Per germline, CDR1 SNHLY and CDR2 FYNNEI. V was pared by 3 bases and J by 6 bases, with 8 bases of the junction left unmatched. In nucleotides, the CDR3 is TGTGCCAGCAGTGACCTAGGGGGCCTAGGCGAGCAGTACTTC. Amino acid sequence: CASSDLGGLGEQYF.

A few counts support this clonotype. The genes are TRBV29-1 and TRBJ2-7; TRBD2 might be the D (5 bases). The V gene's germline CDR1 is SQVTM and CDR2 ANQGSEA. Trimming took 5 bases from V and 3 from J, leaving 23 bases between them. CDR3 length: 16 amino acids. This CDR3 is CSVPLDDKGAIYEQYF. The CDR3 region has the DNA TGCAGCGTTCCCCTGGACGACAAGGGAGCCATCTACGAGCAGTACTTC.